This passage covers 7 T cell receptor delta chains from one sample sequenced in a study of gamma-delta T cells after stem cell transplantation. TCRdb redid clone calling on the RT-PCR reads using CATT. The table shows thousands of delta-chain clones, with approximately 4% occurring only once. Sequencing input: gamma-delta T cells. These receptors came from a human donor. It is not recorded whose cells these are; they may come from a transplant donor.

The CDR3 region is CALGGPSTGGSDKLIF. The DNA for the CDR3 is TGTGCTCTTGGGGGTCCCAGTACTGGGGGATCCGATAAACTCATCTTT. The J gene is TRDJ1, the V gene TRDV1; 10 bases line up with TRDD3. The CDR3 length is 16 residues. V dropped 4 bases and J dropped 3; count of bases not matched to a gene: 8. Germline V lookup: CDR1 TSWWSYY, CDR2 QGS.

In this sample, this clone turned up a few times. The TCRdb record carries a much larger clone's protein, which differs from this DNA's translation at residue 7; a read error is the likely cause, and the protein listed here is the DNA translation. The V call is TRDV2, the J call TRDJ1, with TRDD3 matching 12 bases. The trim removed 4 bases at V and 6 bases at J, leaving 11 bases unmatched. CDR1 GEAIGNYY and CDR2 EKD come from the germline V gene. The CDR3 is 16 amino acids. The DNA for the CDR3 is TGTGCCTGTGAAGCGATGGTACTGGGGGATACCCATAAACTCATCTTT. Its translation is CACEAMVLGDTHKLIF.

By sample fraction, this clone is large. V is TRDV2 and J is TRDJ1; TRDD3 matches 13 bases. Losses at the gene ends were 2 bases for V and 1 base for J; bases not matched to a gene: 9. This CDR3 region has 18 residues. Germline lookup yields CDR1 GEAIGNYY and CDR2 EKD. CDR3 residues: CACDITPYWGIRTDKLIF. The CDR3 DNA sequence: TGTGCCTGTGACATCACCCCCTACTGGGGGATACGCACCGATAAACTCATCTTT.

This clone was recorded a few times. A single base separates this from a much larger clone, so it may be a read error. The rearrangement links TRDV1 to TRDJ1; 7 bases agree with TRDD3. Unmatched junction bases numbered 31, after V lost 3 bases and J lost 0 bases. Germline values: CDR1 TSWWSYY, CDR2 QGS. There are 24 residues in the CDR3. DNA for the CDR3: TGTGCTCTTGGGGACGCCTCGACGCCTACAAATCTCGTGCGGGGGATCCTTAACACCGATAAACTCATCTTT. Its protein is CALGDASTPTNLVRGILNTDKLIF.

With regard to this clone: The TCRdb protein, from a much larger clone, departs from this DNA's translation at residue 9, likely by read error; the protein shown derives from the DNA. The chain uses TRDV2 and TRDJ1; 7 nucleotides align to TRDD3. The CDR3 loop spans 18 amino acids. V shed 0 bases, J shed 2 bases, and the junction held 14 bases outside the gene matches. Germline CDR1 GEAIGNYY, CDR2 EKD. The CDR3 sequence: CACDTWSVPGDGTDKLIF. The CDR3 DNA reads as TGTGCCTGTGACACCTGGTCCGTACCGGGGGATGGAACCGATAAACTCATCTTT.

A word on this clone: TCRdb pairs this DNA with a much larger clone's protein that differs at residue 14, likely a read error; the protein shown was translated from the DNA. The V and J genes are TRDV2 and TRDJ1, with 9 bases lining up with TRDD3. The CDR3 spans 18 residues. Germline CDR1 and CDR2: GEAIGNYY and EKD. V lost 4 bases, J lost 6 bases, and 20 bases stayed unmatched. CDR3 region: CACERLKNAGDTPNKLIF. CDR3 nucleotide sequence: TGTGCCTGTGAGCGGCTGAAGAATGCGGGGGATACTCCCAATAAACTCATCTTT.

With regard to this clone: This sample includes further DNA sequences coding for the same CDR3. The chain recombines TRDV1 with TRDJ1; 12 bases map to TRDD3. The J segment lost 3 bases and the V segment lost 2 bases, leaving 25 bases of the junction unmatched. Germline loops: CDR1 TSWWSYY, CDR2 QGS. The CDR3 runs 23 residues. The CDR3, as DNA: TGTGCTCTTGGGGAAGGTTCCTACGCCCCCTTACTGGGGGATACACGTCCTCCCGATAAACTCATCTTT. It translates to CALGEGSYAPLLGDTRPPDKLIF.